This entry lists 5 T cell receptor beta chains sequenced from one sample in a study of blood T cell repertoires in COVID-19. TCRdb keeps only in-frame clones here, not all; method: immunoSEQ multiplex PCR. The sample lists about 70,000 clones, around nine tenths seen once, with around 1.3% in the top ten. The sequencing sample was made of peripheral blood. Source of these receptors: a human donor in a cohort sampled during active COVID-19.

The genes are TRBV4-1 and TRBJ1-1; no clear D. Trimming shortened V by 0 bases and J by 4 bases, and 18 bases separated the two germline ends. The length of the CDR3 is 17 residues. Germline lookup yields CDR1 MGHRA and CDR2 YSYEKL. CDR3 sequence reads: CASSQDWTAFEGTEAFF. In nucleotides, the CDR3 is TGCGCCAGCAGCCAAGACTGGACGGCCTTTGAGGGCACTGAAGCTTTCTTT.

The rearrangement uses TRBV10-3 and TRBJ2-1, with unresolved D. V lost 4 bases and J 5 bases, leaving 9 bases between the germline ends. The CDR3 runs 13 residues. Germline V gene lookup returns CDR1 ENHRY and CDR2 SYGVKD. CDR3 in DNA: TGTGCCATCAGTGGATCACTTGACAATGAGCAGTTCTTC. Residues: CAISGSLDNEQFF.

This clone was seen a handful of times. This chain uses TRBV28 with TRBJ1-5; 7 bases agree with TRBD1. The CDR3 sequence is 16 residues long. V shed 6 bases and J 7 bases; nucleotides not matched to a gene: 15. The germline CDR1 and CDR2 sequences are MDHEN and SYDVKM. CDR3 nucleotides: TGTGCCAGCAGCTCTCTTCGACAGGGAGGAACGCAGCCCCAGCATTTT. This gives the protein CASSSLRQGGTQPQHF.

The CDR3 loop reads CASSPGTFRNSGANVLTF. The CDR3 region has the DNA TGTGCCAGCAGCCCCGGGACATTTCGCAACTCTGGGGCCAACGTCCTGACTTTC. The chain recombines TRBV5-6 with TRBJ2-6; a possible D gene is TRBD1 (6 bases). Germline assignment: CDR1 SGHDT and CDR2 YYEEEE. This CDR3 is 18 amino acids long. Trimming pared 4 bases from V and 0 bases from J, leaving 17 bases between.

The chain couples TRBV6-2 or TRBV6-3 to TRBJ2-3, with a weak D call TRBD1 (6 bases). Germline assignment: CDR1 MNHEY and CDR2 SVGEGT. V dropped 5 bases and J dropped 2 bases, with 11 bases sitting between them. CDR3 length: 14 amino acids. As DNA, the CDR3 is TGTGCCAGCAGTAAGGACAGAGACACAGATACGCAGTATTTT. It codes for CASSKDRDTDTQYF.